These 10 T cell receptor beta chains were sequenced from one sample in a study of Graves' ophthalmopathy and Graves' hyperthyroidism. RNA transcripts were the template, and TCR beta CDR3 regions were amplified from them. RT-PCR was first run with HTBI primers, then multiplex PCR in a second round. TCRdb re-analysed the multiplex PCR reads in MiXCR, keeping a single row per CDR3 protein. This sample carries about 740,000 distinct CDR3 sequences, 35% to 50% of them seen once, and the ten largest clones take 44%. Sequences were obtained from peripheral blood. Receptors originate from an adult man with Graves' ophthalmopathy.

This clonotype was seen only a few times. The gene calls are TRBV12-3 or TRBV12-4 and TRBJ1-1; TRBD1 is a possible D gene (5 bases). V lost 3 bases and J 1 base, leaving 12 bases between the germline ends. The CDR3 is made up of 15 amino acids. The CDR3 DNA reads as TGTGCCAGCAGTTTCCCGAAGGGGACGAACACTGAAGCTTTCTTT. It translates to CASSFPKGTNTEAFF.

The CDR3 DNA follows: TGTGCCAGCAGCGTAGACTCAGGGCCCAATCAGCCCCTCCACTTT. Residues: CASSVDSGPNQPLHF. J is TRBJ1-6 and V is TRBV9; a weak D match, TRBD1 (5 bases). This CDR3 comprises 15 residues. V lost 0 bases, J lost 13 bases, and 17 bases lay in between. Germline loops: CDR1 SGDLS, CDR2 YYNGEE.

This clonotype came up many times. The V and J genes are TRBV29-1 and TRBJ2-6; 10 bases line up with TRBD1. V shed 0 bases and J 0 bases; nucleotides not matched to a gene: 5. CDR1 SQVTM and CDR2 ANQGSEA come from the germline V gene. This CDR3 is built from 18 residues. CDR3 residues: CSVEEWDRGFSGANVLTF. CDR3 sequence (DNA): TGCAGCGTTGAAGAGTGGGACAGGGGTTTCTCTGGGGCCAACGTCCTGACTTTC.

In the case of this clonotype: Possible read error: a much larger clone is one base away. The CDR3 sequence: CASSANRGTNQPQLF. The DNA for the CDR3 is TGTGCCAGTAGCGCGAACAGGGGGACGAATCAGCCCCAGCTTTTT. V and J are TRBV19 and TRBJ1-5; 8 bases fit TRBD1. This CDR3 has 15 amino acids. In germline, CDR1 is LNHDA, CDR2 SQIVND (reference sequence).

Details on this clonotype: A much larger clone lies one base from this, so it may be a read error. The gene calls are TRBV2 and TRBJ1-5, with 8 bases that match TRBD1. Per the germline V gene, CDR1 is SNHLY and CDR2 is FYNNEI. The CDR3 length is 13 residues. The CDR3 coding sequence is TGTGCCATTAAAGACAGGGGCAATCAGCTCCAGCATTTT. Translation gives CAIKDRGNQLQHF.

The sample holds a few counts of this clonotype. This chain uses TRBV7-2 with TRBJ2-5, with no clear D. V was trimmed by 1 base and J by 2 bases, leaving 11 bases between them. CDR1 is SGHTA and CDR2 is FQGNSA in the germline V gene. The CDR3 spans 15 residues. CDR3 protein: CASSLVDIPQETQYF. The CDR3 DNA is TGTGCCAGCAGCTTAGTTGACATACCGCAAGAGACCCAGTACTTC.

This clonotype was recorded a few times. J is TRBJ2-7 and V is TRBV9, with 10 positions matching TRBD1. CDR1 SGDLS and CDR2 YYNGEE come from the germline V gene. This CDR3 is built from 15 residues. V lost 4 bases and J lost 9; bases outside the gene matches: 13. CDR3 DNA sequence: TGTGCCAGCAGCTTAGAAGAAGGGACAGGGGCCGGGCAGTACTTC. This codes for CASSLEEGTGAGQYF.

The chain combines TRBV15 with TRBJ1-2, with TRBD1 matching 7 bases. V lost 5 bases to trimming and J lost 4 bases; unmatched junction nucleotides: 10. The germline CDR1 and CDR2 sequences are LNHNV and YYDKDF (reference sequence). The length of the CDR3 is 15 residues. As DNA, the CDR3 is TGTGCCACCAGCCCCGGGACAGTGGTGGCCTATGGCTACACCTTC. Residues: CATSPGTVVAYGYTF.

The chain links TRBV29-1 to TRBJ2-2; the match to TRBD1 covers 8 bases. Looked up from germline, CDR1 is SQVTM and CDR2 is ANQGSEA. The trim removed 6 bases at V and 4 bases at J, leaving 13 bases unmatched. This CDR3 is 16 amino acids long. The CDR3, as DNA: TGCAGCGTGGCTCGGAACAGGGGGGCGCCCACCGGGGAGCTGTTTTTT. Translation gives CSVARNRGAPTGELFF.

J is TRBJ2-5 and V is TRBV7-9; unclear D gene. Germline V gene sequence: CDR1 SEHNR, CDR2 FQNEAQ (reference sequence). The ends were cut back, 2 bases at V and 5 bases at J, with 15 bases in the middle. The CDR3 length is 15 residues. CDR3 loop: CASSLTGEDWETQYF. In nucleotides, the CDR3 is TGTGCCAGCAGCTTAACCGGTGAAGACTGGGAGACCCAGTACTTC.